The following is a TCR beta chain sequence with its context. The table lists this clonotype with many counts. Its antigen is still unknown. The sample holds no much larger clone one base away, and base qualities are not on file. This entry comes from a study of CD8+CD57+ T cells in acquired aplastic anemia (dated by TCRdb to between 2017 and 2018). With respect to the entire study: A mean of about 3.2 ug of DNA, ranging from roughly 0.18 to 30 ug, was extracted from sorted CD4+ and CD8+ cells. A CD8+CD57+ expansion meant a frequency higher than the mean frequency seen in healthy subjects.

The V end gives up 3 bases and the J end 3 bases, leaving 4 bases in the junction not matched to a gene. The germline V gene sets CDR1 to SGHTA and CDR2 to FQGNSA. The CDR3 sequence holds 14 residues, the cysteine and phenylalanine included. Solely the CDR3 DNA is kept, with 42 bases framed from the first base. Results and caveats for the whole study, not just this receptor: No significant difference in CD8+ Simpson's diversity was found between patients and healthy controls (P=0.060). Roughly 30 CD8+ CDR3 sequences were shared between patients and controls but appeared highly expressed in patients and within their immunodominant clones.

Expansion of CD8+CD57+ cells had been shown by flow cytometry in the patients chosen for sequencing. Every patient had severe acquired aplastic anemia, diagnosed using the International Study of Aplastic Anemia and Agranulocytosis and Camitta criteria. No therapy had been received by the patients at the time of blood sampling. The study deep-sequenced TCR repertoires of sorted CD4+ and CD8+ blood T cells from severe aplastic anemia patients and healthy subjects. Patients were enrolled in the USA under clinicaltrials.gov protocols 00001620, 01623167, 00001397, 00071045, 00081523 and 00961064. Ficoll-Paque density gradient centrifugation was used to isolate peripheral blood mononuclear cells. Before DNA extraction, CD4+ and CD8+ T cells were sorted by FACS or by magnetic beads. Profiling of TCR beta VDJ combinations and CDR3 sequences used genomic DNA as the template. An Illumina HiSeq 2000 was used for TCR repertoire sequencing. The authors' analysis ran thus. Repertoire assessment relied on Simpson's diversity index, CDR3 size and DJ length profiles, and TRBV/TRBJ rearrangement plots. Whichever DNA sequence was most abundant in the deep sequencing data was defined as the immunodominant clone. CDR3 amino acid sequences were screened for sharing across subjects and were compared with published repertoires and the VDJdb database. The public reads were quality trimmed at Q25 with fastp and then assembled into clones with MiXCR by TCRdb, keeping productive beta chains. Entries are consolidated by CDR3 protein sequence, retaining the most common genes and DNA. It is TCRdb's table, rather than the study itself, that gives the V and J calls and clone size. This sample is represented by about 190,000 distinct CDR3 sequences; 40% to 55% of them were singletons. Of the sample, about 9.7% falls within the top ten clones.

This TCR came from a human donor with aplastic anemia. The sample consisted of sorted CD4+, CD8+, or CD8+CD57+ T cells (not recorded which) from PBMCs. Recombination joined TRBV7-2 with TRBJ1-2, with 7 bases aligning to TRBD1. The CDR3 region reads CASSFPGQDYGYTF. The nucleotide sequence reads as follows: TGTGCCAGCAGCTTTCCTGGACAGGACTATGGCTACACCTTC.